Sequencing of this T cell receptor beta chain was carried out in a study of blood T cell repertoires in COVID-19. Assay used: immunoSEQ multiplex PCR; TCRdb lists only in-frame clones, some missing. This sample has roughly 150,000 clones; 75% to 90% occur once, and the top ten carry 9.1%. This CDR3 region has 15 residues. Germline-derived CDR1 and CDR2 are SGHRS and YFSETQ. Trimming left V 0 bases short and J 0 bases short, with 9 bases between. The chain has TRBV5-1 and TRBJ1-1; unclear D gene. The sequenced sample consisted of peripheral blood. The clonotype comes from a woman at least 80 years old with active or convalescent COVID-19. The chain's CDR3 is CASSLASTMNTEAFF. The CDR3 bases are TGCGCCAGCAGCTTGGCCTCCACTATGAACACTGAAGCTTTCTTT.